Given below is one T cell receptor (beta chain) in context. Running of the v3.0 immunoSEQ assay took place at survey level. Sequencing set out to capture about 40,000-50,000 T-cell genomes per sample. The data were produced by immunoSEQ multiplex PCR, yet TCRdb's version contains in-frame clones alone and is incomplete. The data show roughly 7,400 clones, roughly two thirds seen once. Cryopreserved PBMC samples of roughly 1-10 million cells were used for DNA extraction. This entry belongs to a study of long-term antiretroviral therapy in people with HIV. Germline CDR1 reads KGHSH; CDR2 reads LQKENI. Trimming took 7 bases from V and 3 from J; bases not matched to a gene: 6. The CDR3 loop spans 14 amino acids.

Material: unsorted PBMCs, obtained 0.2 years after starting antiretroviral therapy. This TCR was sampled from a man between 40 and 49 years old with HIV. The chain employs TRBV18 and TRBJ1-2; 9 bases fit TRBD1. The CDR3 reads CASLTGTGYYGYTF. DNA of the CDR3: TGTGCCAGCTTAACCGGGACAGGGTACTATGGCTACACCTTC.